This TCR beta chain was retrieved from a study of cytomegalovirus exposure and HLA in healthy donors. V shed 8 bases and J shed 6 bases, with 18 bases lying between them. Germline-derived CDR1 and CDR2 are MNHEY and SVGAGI. There are 14 residues in the CDR3. A multiplex PCR was run with 60 Vbeta primers and 13 Jbeta primers. In the authors' methods: Some 11 million of the about 80 million unique TCR beta chains counted in a later analysis were shared. Repertoires were generated with immunoSEQ multiplex PCR, while TCRdb's copy carries only in-frame clones and drops some. V, J and clone size reflect that table, while D and trimming were determined from the DNA. Here the sample spans under 70,000 clones, 65% to 70% being singletons. Study-wide findings and caveats: Certain indistinguishable V segments, among them TRBV6-2 and TRBV6-3, were excluded.

About this clone: Its matching antigen is unknown.

The chain joins TRBV6-5 to TRBJ2-3, with D uncertain. What was sequenced was PBMCs. This receptor was obtained from a woman aged 25-40 years in good health and CMV-seronegative. The CDR3 DNA is TGTGCCAGCTCGTCTGGGCGCAGTGGGGATACGCAGTATTTT. Amino acids: CASSSGRSGDTQYF.